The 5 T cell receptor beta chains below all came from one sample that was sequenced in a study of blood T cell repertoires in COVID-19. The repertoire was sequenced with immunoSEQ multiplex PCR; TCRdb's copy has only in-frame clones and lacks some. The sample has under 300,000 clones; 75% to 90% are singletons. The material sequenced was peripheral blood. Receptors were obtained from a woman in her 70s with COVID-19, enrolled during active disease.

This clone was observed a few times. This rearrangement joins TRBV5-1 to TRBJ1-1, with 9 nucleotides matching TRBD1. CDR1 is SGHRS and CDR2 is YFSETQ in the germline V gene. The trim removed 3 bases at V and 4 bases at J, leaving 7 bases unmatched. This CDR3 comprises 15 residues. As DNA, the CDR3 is TGCGCCAGCAGCTCGACCGGGACAGGGTTCACTGAAGCTTTCTTT. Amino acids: CASSSTGTGFTEAFF.

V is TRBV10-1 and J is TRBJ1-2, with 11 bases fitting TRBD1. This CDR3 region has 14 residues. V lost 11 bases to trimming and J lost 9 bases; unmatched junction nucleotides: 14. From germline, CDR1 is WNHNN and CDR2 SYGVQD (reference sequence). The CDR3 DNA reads TGCGCCCGAAACCGGGACAGGGGGAATCCAAGCTACACCTTC. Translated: CARNRDRGNPSYTF.

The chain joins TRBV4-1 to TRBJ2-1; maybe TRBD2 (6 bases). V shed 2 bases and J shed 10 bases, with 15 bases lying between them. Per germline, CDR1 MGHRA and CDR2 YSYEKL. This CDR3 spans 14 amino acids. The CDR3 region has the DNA TGCGCCAGCAGCCAACTCCCGGGGGTCGGGGAGCAGTTCTTC. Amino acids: CASSQLPGVGEQFF.

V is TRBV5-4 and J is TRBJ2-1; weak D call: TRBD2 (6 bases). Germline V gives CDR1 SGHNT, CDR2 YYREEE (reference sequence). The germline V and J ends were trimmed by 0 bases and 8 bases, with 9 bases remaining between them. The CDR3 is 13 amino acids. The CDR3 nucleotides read TGTGCCAGCAGCTTGGTCCAGCGGGATGAGCAGTTCTTC. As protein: CASSLVQRDEQFF.

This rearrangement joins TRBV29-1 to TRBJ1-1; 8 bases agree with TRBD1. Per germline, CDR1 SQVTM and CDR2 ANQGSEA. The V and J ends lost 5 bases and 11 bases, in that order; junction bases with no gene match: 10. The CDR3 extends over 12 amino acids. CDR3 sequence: CSVFGQGISAFF. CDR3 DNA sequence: TGCAGCGTTTTTGGACAGGGTATATCGGCTTTCTTT.